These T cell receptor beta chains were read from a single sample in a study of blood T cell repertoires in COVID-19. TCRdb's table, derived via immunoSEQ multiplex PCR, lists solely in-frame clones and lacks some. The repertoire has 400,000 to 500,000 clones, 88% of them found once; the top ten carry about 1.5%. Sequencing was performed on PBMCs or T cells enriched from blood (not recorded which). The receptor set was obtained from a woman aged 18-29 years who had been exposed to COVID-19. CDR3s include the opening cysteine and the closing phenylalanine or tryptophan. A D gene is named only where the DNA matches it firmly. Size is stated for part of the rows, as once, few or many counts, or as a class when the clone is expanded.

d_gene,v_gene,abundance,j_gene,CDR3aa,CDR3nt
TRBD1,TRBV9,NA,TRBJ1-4,CASSAGTGSNEKLFF,TGTGCCAGCAGCGCAGGGACAGGGAGTAATGAAAAACTGTTTTTT
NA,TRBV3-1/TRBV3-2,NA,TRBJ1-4,CASQQSATNEKLFF,TGTGCCAGCCAGCAGAGCGCGACTAATGAAAAACTGTTTTTT
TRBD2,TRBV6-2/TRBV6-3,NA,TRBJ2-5,CASSYSGTTPQYF,TGTGCCAGCAGTTACAGCGGGACCACACCCCAGTACTTC
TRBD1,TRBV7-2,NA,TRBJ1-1,CASSFSRGLTEAFF,TGTGCCAGCAGCTTCTCCAGGGGGCTCACTGAAGCTTTCTTT
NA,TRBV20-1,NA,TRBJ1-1,CSASLGAAEAFF,TGCAGTGCTAGTCTTGGGGCCGCTGAAGCTTTCTTT
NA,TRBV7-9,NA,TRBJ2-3,CASRTFGVSTDTQYF,TGTGCCAGCAGAACCTTCGGGGTATCTACAGATACGCAGTATTTT
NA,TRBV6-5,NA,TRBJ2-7,CATMAGAPRTYEQYF,TGTGCCACTATGGCAGGCGCCCCCCGAACCTACGAGCAGTACTTC
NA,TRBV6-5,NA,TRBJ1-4,CASSYAPGQKVLFF,TGTGCCAGCAGTTACGCTCCGGGACAAAAGGTTCTGTTTTTT
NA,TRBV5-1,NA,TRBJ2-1,CASSLGRDFSYNEQFF,TGCGCCAGCAGCTTGGGGCGGGACTTCTCCTACAATGAGCAGTTCTTC
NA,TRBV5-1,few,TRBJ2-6,CASSLSVVSGANVLTF,TGCGCCAGCAGCTTGTCGGTTGTTTCTGGGGCCAACGTCCTGACTTTC
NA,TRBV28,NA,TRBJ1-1,CASSLQGMNTEAFF,TGTGCCAGCAGTTTACAGGGGATGAACACTGAAGCTTTCTTT
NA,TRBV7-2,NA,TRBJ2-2,CASSLAAGANTGELFF,TGTGCCAGCAGCTTAGCGGCAGGGGCGAACACCGGGGAGCTGTTTTTT
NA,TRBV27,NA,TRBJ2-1,CASRLGSNEQFF,TGTGCCAGCAGACTAGGTTCGAATGAGCAGTTCTTC
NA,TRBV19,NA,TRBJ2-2,CASSLLFTGELFF,TGTGCCAGTTCACTGTTATTTACCGGGGAGCTGTTTTTT
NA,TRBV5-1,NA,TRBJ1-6,CASSFGSSQSPLHF,TGCGCCAGCAGCTTTGGGAGCAGTCAGTCACCCCTCCACTTT
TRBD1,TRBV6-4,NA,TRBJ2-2,CASSVQGAGTGELFF,TGTGCCAGCAGTGTCCAGGGGGCTGGAACCGGGGAGCTGTTTTTT
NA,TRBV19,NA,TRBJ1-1,CASRPQMNTEAFF,TGTGCCAGTAGACCTCAGATGAACACTGAAGCTTTCTTT
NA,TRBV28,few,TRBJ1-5,CASKGGISNQPQHF,TGTGCCAGCAAGGGGGGGATCAGCAATCAGCCCCAGCATTTT
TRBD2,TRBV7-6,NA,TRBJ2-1,CASNHLAGLDNEQFF,TGTGCCAGCAACCACCTAGCGGGACTCGACAATGAGCAGTTCTTC
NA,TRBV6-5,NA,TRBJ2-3,CASSYSYSSTDTQYF,TGTGCCAGCAGTTACTCCTACTCTAGCACAGATACGCAGTATTTT
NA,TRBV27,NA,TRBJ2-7,CASKTAYEQYF,TGTGCCAGCAAAACCGCGTACGAGCAGTACTTC
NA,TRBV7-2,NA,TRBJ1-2,CASSSGINYGYTF,TGTGCCAGCAGCTCGGGAATTAACTATGGCTACACCTTC
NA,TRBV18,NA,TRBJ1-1,CASSPSMNTEAFF,TGTGCCAGCTCACCGTCAATGAACACTGAAGCTTTCTTT
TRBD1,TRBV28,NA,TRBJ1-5,CASSPNAGGRRSYSNQPQHF,TGTGCCAGCAGCCCAAACGCAGGGGGCCGGAGATCTTATAGCAATCAGCCCCAGCATTTT
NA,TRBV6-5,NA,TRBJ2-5,CASSYGASETQYF,TGTGCCAGCAGTTACGGAGCCTCGGAGACCCAGTACTTC
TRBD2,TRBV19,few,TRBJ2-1,CASSIEWTSSMSGEQFF,TGTGCCAGTAGTATAGAATGGACTAGCTCAATGTCGGGAGAGCAGTTCTTC
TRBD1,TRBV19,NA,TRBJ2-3,CASSRTGGDTQYF,TGTGCCAGTAGCAGGACAGGTGGCGATACGCAGTATTTT
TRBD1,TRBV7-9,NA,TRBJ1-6,CASSFGQESSYNSPLHF,TGTGCCAGCAGCTTTGGACAGGAGAGCTCCTATAATTCACCCCTCCACTTT
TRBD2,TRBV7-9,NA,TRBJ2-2,CASSLERGDTGELFF,TGTGCCAGCAGCTTGGAGCGGGGGGACACCGGGGAGCTGTTTTTT
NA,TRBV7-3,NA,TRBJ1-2,CASSSRGGGDGYTF,TGTGCCAGCAGCTCGAGGGGAGGAGGGGATGGCTACACCTTC
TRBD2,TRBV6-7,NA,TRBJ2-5,CASSYTRGGQETQYF,TGTGCCAGCAGTTACACGCGGGGGGGTCAAGAGACCCAGTACTTC
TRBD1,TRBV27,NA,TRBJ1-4,CASSSLGTGQGPWKLFF,TGTGCCAGCAGTTCCCTCGGTACAGGACAGGGGCCGTGGAAACTGTTTTTT
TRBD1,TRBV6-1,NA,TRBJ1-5,CASSGSDRGGNQPQHF,TGTGCCAGCAGTGGTTCGGACAGGGGAGGTAATCAGCCCCAGCATTTT
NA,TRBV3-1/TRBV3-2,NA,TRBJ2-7,CASGLNYEQYF,TGTGCCAGCGGACTCAATTACGAGCAGTACTTC
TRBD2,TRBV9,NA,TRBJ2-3,CASNLSGGPTDTQYF,TGTGCCAGCAACCTTAGCGGGGGGCCGACAGATACGCAGTATTTT
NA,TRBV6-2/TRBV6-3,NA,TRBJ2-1,CASSYRDTGWFF,TGTGCCAGCAGTTACCGGGACACTGGATGGTTCTTC
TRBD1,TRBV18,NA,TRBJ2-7,CASSPETGTTWEQYF,TGTGCCAGCTCACCCGAGACAGGGACGACTTGGGAGCAGTACTTC
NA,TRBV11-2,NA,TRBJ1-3,CASSPPPISGNTIYF,TGTGCCAGCAGCCCCCCCCCAATCTCTGGAAACACCATATATTTT
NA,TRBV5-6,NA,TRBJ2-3,CASSFPYSGRTDTQYF,TGTGCCAGCAGCTTTCCATATAGCGGACGCACAGATACGCAGTATTTT
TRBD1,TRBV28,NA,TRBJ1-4,CASSDNRGTEKLFF,TGTGCCAGCAGTGATAACAGGGGAACGGAAAAACTGTTTTTT
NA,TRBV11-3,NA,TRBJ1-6,CASSQGSDSTLHF,TGTGCCAGCAGCCAGGGATCCGATTCGACCCTCCACTTT
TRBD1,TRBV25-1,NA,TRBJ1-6,CASRTTGVAHNSPLHF,TGTGCCAGCAGAACAACAGGGGTTGCCCATAATTCACCCCTCCACTTT
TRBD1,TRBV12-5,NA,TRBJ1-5,CASGPLVGTEPNQPQHF,TGTGCTAGTGGTCCTTTGGTGGGGACAGAACCTAATCAGCCCCAGCATTTT
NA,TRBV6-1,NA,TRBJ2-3,CASSDRGPDTQYF,TGTGCCAGCAGTGATAGGGGCCCAGATACGCAGTATTTT
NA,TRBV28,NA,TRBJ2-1,CASRELADYNEQFF,TGTGCCAGCAGGGAGTTAGCGGACTACAATGAGCAGTTCTTC
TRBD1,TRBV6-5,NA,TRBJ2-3,CASSSDHRGQDTQYF,TGTGCCAGCAGTTCGGACCACAGGGGGCAAGATACGCAGTATTTT
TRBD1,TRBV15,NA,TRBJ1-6,CATSRSGTAYFHF,TGTGCCACCAGCAGATCGGGGACAGCCTACTTCCACTTT
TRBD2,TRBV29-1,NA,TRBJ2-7,CSVEGLAGLYEQYF,TGCAGCGTTGAAGGACTAGCGGGTCTCTACGAGCAGTACTTC